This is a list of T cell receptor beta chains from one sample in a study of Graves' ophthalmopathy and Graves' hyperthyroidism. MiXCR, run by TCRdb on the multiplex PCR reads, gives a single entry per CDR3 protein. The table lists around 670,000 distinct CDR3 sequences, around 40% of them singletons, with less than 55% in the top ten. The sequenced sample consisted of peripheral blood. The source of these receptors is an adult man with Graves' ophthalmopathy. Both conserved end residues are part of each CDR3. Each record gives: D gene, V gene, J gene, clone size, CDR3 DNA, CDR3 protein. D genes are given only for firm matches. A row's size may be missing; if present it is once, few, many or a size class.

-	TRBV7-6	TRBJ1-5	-	TGTGCCAGCAGTACGGGGGCCGATCAGCCCCAGCATTTT	CASSTGADQPQHF
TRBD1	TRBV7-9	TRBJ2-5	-	TGTGCCAGCAGCTTGGGACAGACCATACAAGAGACCCAGTACTTC	CASSLGQTIQETQYF
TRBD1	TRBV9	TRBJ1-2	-	TGTGCCAGCAGTATACAGGGGGCGTGGGGCTACACCTTC	CASSIQGAWGYTF
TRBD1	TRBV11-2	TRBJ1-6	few	TGCGCCAGCAGCCCCCGGGACAGGGGGACACCCCTCCACTTT	CASSPRDRGTPLHF
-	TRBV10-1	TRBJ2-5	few	TGCGCCAGCAGCCCCGGAAAGCCCGGGACGAGGATAAAGACCCAGTACTTC	CASSPGKPGTRIKTQYF
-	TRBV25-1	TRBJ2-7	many	TGTGCCAGCAGTCGGCTTCGCGAGCAGTACTTC	CASSRLREQYF
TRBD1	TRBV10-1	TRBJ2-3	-	TGCGCCAGCAGTGAGATGACGACAGGGGATACGCGGTATTTT	CASSEMTTGDTRYF
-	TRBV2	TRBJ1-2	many	TGTGCCAGCAGTGAAAATCGCCACAGTGGCTACACCTTC	CASSENRHSGYTF
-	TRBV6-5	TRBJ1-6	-	TGTGCCAGCAGTTATAAGAGGGATTCACCCCTCCACTTT	CASSYKRDSPLHF
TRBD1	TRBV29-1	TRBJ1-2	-	TGCAGCGTTGATTCGGACAGGCGTAACTATGGCTACAGCTTC	CSVDSDRRNYGYSF
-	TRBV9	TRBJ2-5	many	TGTGCCAGCAGCAATGGGGCAGGGACGGTGGAGACCCAGTACTTC	CASSNGAGTVETQYF
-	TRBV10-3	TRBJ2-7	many	TGTGCCATCAGTGAGGAGCAGGGGCGAGAGCAGTACTTC	CAISEEQGREQYF
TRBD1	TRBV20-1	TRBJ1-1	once	TGCAGTGCTAGTAGGGACAGGGGAGTGAGCACTGAAGCTTTCTTT	CSASRDRGVSTEAFF
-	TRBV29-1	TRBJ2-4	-	TGCAGCGTTGAAGGAGTACAGGGTTACGCTGGGAACATTCAGTACTTC	CSVEGVQGYAGNIQYF
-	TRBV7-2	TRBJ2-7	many	TGTGCCAGCAGCTTATTGGGCGGGACCTACGAGCAGTACTTC	CASSLLGGTYEQYF
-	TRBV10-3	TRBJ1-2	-	TGTGCCATCAGTGGTACTAGCGGGAGTAAATCGGAGTATGGCTACACCTTC	CAISGTSGSKSEYGYTF
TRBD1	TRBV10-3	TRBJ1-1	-	TGTGCCAGCTCACCCAGGACAGGGACCATGAACACTGAAGCTTTCTTT	CASSPRTGTMNTEAFF
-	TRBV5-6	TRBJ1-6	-	TGTGCCAGCAGCTCTTGGGGTACAGGGATGGGTTCACCCCTCCACTTT	CASSSWGTGMGSPLHF
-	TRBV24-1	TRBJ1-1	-	TGTGCCACCAGTGATTTCTCGAACACTGAAGCTTTCTTT	CATSDFSNTEAFF
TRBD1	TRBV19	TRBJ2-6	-	TGTGCCAGTAGTCAACAGGGGATTAAACTACAAGCTGGGGCCAACGTCCTGACTTTC	CASSQQGIKLQAGANVLTF
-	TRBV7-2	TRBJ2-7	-	TGTGCCAGCAGCTTTATAAGGAAAGCCTACGAGCAGTACTTC	CASSFIRKAYEQYF
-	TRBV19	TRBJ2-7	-	TGTGCCAGTAGTAACCCCGTCGAGGGAAGTCAGTACTTC	CASSNPVEGSQYF
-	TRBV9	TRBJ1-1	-	TGTGCCAGCAGCATCCGATCGTGGGAGAACACTGTAGCTTTCTTT	CASSIRSWENTVAFF
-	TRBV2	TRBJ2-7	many	TGTGCCAGCAGTGATCACAGCTACGAGCAGTACTTC	CASSDHSYEQYF
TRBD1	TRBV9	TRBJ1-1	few	TGTGCCAGCAGCGAATTACAGGGGTCGATGGCTGAAGCTTTCTTT	CASSELQGSMAEAFF
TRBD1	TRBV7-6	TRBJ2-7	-	TGTGCCAGCAGCGATATCCGGGACAGCAGCTTGGACTACGAGCAGTACTTC	CASSDIRDSSLDYEQYF
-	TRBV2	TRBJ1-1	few	TGTGCCAGCAGGGGGGACGGAGGGCTGGGCACTGAAGCTTTCTTT	CASRGDGGLGTEAFF
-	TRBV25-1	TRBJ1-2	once	TGTGCCAGCAGTGATAGTGCCGGGGCAGTCTATGGCTACACCTTC	CASSDSAGAVYGYTF
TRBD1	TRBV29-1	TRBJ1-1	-	TGCAGCGTTGAAGATCGGCGGACAGGGGATCTCTTT	CSVEDRRTGDLF
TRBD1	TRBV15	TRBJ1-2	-	TGTGCCCCGACAGGGACGAAGGAGGGCTACACCTTC	CAPTGTKEGYTF
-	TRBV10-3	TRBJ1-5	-	TGTGCCAGCAGGGTAGGGGGAATGGATCCCCAGCATTTT	CASRVGGMDPQHF
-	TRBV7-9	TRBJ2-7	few	TGTGCCAGCAGCAGGGACGGACACTCCTACGAGCAGTACTTC	CASSRDGHSYEQYF
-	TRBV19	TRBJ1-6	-	TGTGCCAGTACCCTTAAGGGGTGGAATTCACCCCTCCACTTT	CASTLKGWNSPLHF
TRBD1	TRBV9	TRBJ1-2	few	TGTGCCAGCAGCGTAGAGTTTGGGGACAGCACCTCTAACTATGGCTACACCTTC	CASSVEFGDSTSNYGYTF
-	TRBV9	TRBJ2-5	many	TGTGCCAGCAGCGTAGTTGATCTTGGGACCCAGTACTTC	CASSVVDLGTQYF
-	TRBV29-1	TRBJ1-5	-	TGCAGCGTTGAAGACGCAACCAATCGGCCCCAGCATTTT	CSVEDATNRPQHF
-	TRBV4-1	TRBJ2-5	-	TGCGCCAGCAGCAAAGCAAGTCAAGAGACCCAGTACTTC	CASSKASQETQYF
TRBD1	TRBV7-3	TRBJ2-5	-	TGTGCCAGCAGCTCCCAAAGGACAGGGGGGCAAGAGACCCAGTACTTC	CASSSQRTGGQETQYF
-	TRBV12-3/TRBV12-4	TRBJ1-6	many	TGTGCCAGCAGTTTAACAATGGGGTCACCCCTCCACTTT	CASSLTMGSPLHF
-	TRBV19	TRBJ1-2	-	TGTGCCAGTAGTAGCAGGGGAAATTTTCTGAGTGGCTACACCTTC	CASSSRGNFLSGYTF
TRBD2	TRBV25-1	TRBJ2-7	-	TGTGCCAGCAGCCCCGGACTAGCAGTCCCCTACGAGCAGTACTTC	CASSPGLAVPYEQYF